This entry describes one TCR beta chain. The data were taken from a study of human T cells and chemical hapten exposure. From the RACE reads, TCRdb called clonotypes with MiXCR, one entry per CDR3 protein. The top ten hold 2.5% to 3% of the sample, which has 89,000 or so distinct CDR3 sequences, about 8% seen once. Time point noted: pre-sensitization, week 0. Treatment defined: therapeutic diphenylcyclopropenone sensitization with weekly scalp DPC. Per germline, CDR1 MDHEN and CDR2 SYDVKM. The germline V and J ends were trimmed by 11 bases and 0 bases, with 15 bases remaining between them. CDR3 length: 14 residues.

Sequenced here: whole blood, sampled in connection with sensitization to the hapten diphenylcyclopropenone (DPC). The receptor's source is a man aged 40-49 years with alopecia areata. Some clones in this sample may be carry-over from other donors' samples. V usage is TRBV28 and J usage is TRBJ2-3; possibly TRBD2 for D (6 bases). In DNA form, the CDR3 reads TGTGCCTCTACCCCAGGGACTAGCACAGATACGCAGTATTTT. It codes for CASTPGTSTDTQYF.